Listed here are 17 T cell receptor beta chains from one sample, sequenced in a study of CD8 T cells in ankylosing spondylitis. Via MiXCR, TCRdb re-called the 5' RACE reads, giving one row per CDR3 protein. The table shows fewer than 250,000 distinct CDR3 sequences, with 30% to 40% occurring only once. Sequenced input: blood, either unsorted or a sorted T cell fraction (not recorded which). The receptors here all came from a male donor with ankylosing spondylitis or in good health (not recorded which).

The chain links TRBV10-3 to TRBJ2-3; D is uncertain. CDR3 size: 14 residues. The V gene lost 4 bases and the J gene lost 5 bases, with 13 bases spanning the gap. From germline, CDR1 is ENHRY and CDR2 SYGVKD. The CDR3 spells CAISGALDQDTQYF. In nucleotides, the CDR3 is TGTGCCATCAGTGGGGCGCTAGATCAAGATACGCAGTATTTT.

This clonotype was counted a few times. CDR3 amino acids: CASTLDRATEAFF. CDR3 nucleotide sequence: TGTGCCAGCACTTTGGACAGGGCGACTGAAGCTTTCTTT. V usage is TRBV12-3 or TRBV12-4 and J usage is TRBJ1-1; TRBD1 matches at 8 bases. This CDR3 is built from 13 residues. The trim removed 7 bases at V and 5 bases at J, leaving 6 bases unmatched.

This clonotype was counted many times. V usage is TRBV20-1 and J usage is TRBJ1-1; no reliable D call. Germline V gene lookup returns CDR1 DFQATT and CDR2 SNEGSKA (reference sequence). Trimming removed 0 bases at V and 2 bases at J, with 4 bases between. The CDR3 loop spans 12 amino acids. The DNA for the CDR3 is TGCAGTGCTAGAGACCCCAACACTGAAGCTTTCTTT. Its protein is CSARDPNTEAFF.

This clonotype has only a few counts. The rearrangement links TRBV20-1 to TRBJ2-5, with D possibly TRBD2 on 6 matching bases. The V and J ends lost 3 bases and 5 bases respectively, with 13 bases between them. Germline assignment: CDR1 DFQATT and CDR2 SNEGSKA (reference sequence). The CDR3 has 13 residues. Here the CDR3 DNA reads TGCAGTGCTAGGGAGGGTACATTGGAGACCCAGTACTTC. This sequence encodes CSAREGTLETQYF.

The V and J genes are TRBV5-5 and TRBJ2-7; D tentatively reads TRBD1 or TRBD2 (5 bases each). Germline V gives CDR1 SGHKS, CDR2 YYEKEE (reference sequence). V lost 4 bases and J 0 bases, leaving 14 bases between the germline ends. CDR3 length equals 15 residues. The CDR3 region has the DNA TGTGCCAGCAGCCAGGGACGTTTAAGCTCCTACGAGCAGTACTTC. Its translation is CASSQGRLSSYEQYF.

In its sample, this clonotype was seen a few times. Compared with germline, one end of the junction differs, possibly owing to a read error. The chain couples TRBV7-2 to TRBJ2-7; no clear D. The length of the CDR3 is 12 residues. Germline CDR1 SGHTA, CDR2 FQGNSA. The CDR3 DNA is TGTGCCAGCAGCTTAGTTTTGGAGTCTGATGCGTTC. Its translation: CASSLVLESDAF. Variable domain in full (rest from reference TRBV7-2 and TRBJ2-7): GAGVSQSPSNKVTEKGKDVELRCDPISGHTALYWYRQSLGQGLEFLIYFQGNSAPDKSGLPSDRFSAERTGGSVSTLTIQRTQQEDSAVYLCASSLVLESDAFGPGTRLTVT.

The chain carries TRBV21-1 and TRBJ2-1; the D call in the table, TRBD1, was not verified against the DNA. TRBV21-1 is termed a pseudogene. CDR3 size: 15 residues. Written as DNA, the CDR3 is TGTGCCAGCAGCCCTGGCAAGGGGACCGACAATGAGCAGTTCTTC. Translated, it gives CASSPGKGTDNEQFF.

J is TRBJ2-2 and V is TRBV10-2; D is unclear. The germline V gene encodes CDR1 WSHSY and CDR2 SAAADI. This CDR3 is built from 11 residues. V lost 3 bases to trimming and J lost 6 bases, with 2 bases between them. This CDR3 reads CASSDAGELFF. The CDR3 nucleotides read TGCGCCAGCAGTGATGCCGGGGAGCTGTTTTTT.

The sample holds a few counts of this clonotype. The chain has TRBV5-1 and TRBJ1-2, with TRBD1 matching over 10 bases. The CDR3 length is 15 residues. V trimming: 4 bases; J trimming: 3 bases; junction bases outside the gene matches: 6. CDR1 is SGHRS, CDR2 YFSETQ, per germline. The CDR3 DNA reads TGCGCCAGCAGCATCGGGACAGGGGTTCACTATGGCTACACCTTC. Amino acids: CASSIGTGVHYGYTF.

This clonotype was seen a single time. The chain combines TRBV6-5 with TRBJ2-3, with D tentatively TRBD1 (7 bases). This CDR3 has 15 residues. Deletions cut 0 bases from V and 7 bases from J, with 14 bases between. Germline CDR1 reads MNHEY; CDR2 reads SVGAGI. The CDR3 reads CASSYSSGGRNTQYF. The CDR3 region has the DNA TGTGCCAGCAGTTACTCCTCAGGGGGGAGGAATACGCAGTATTTT.

This chain links TRBV7-2 with TRBJ1-5, with D unresolved. V was cut by 11 bases and J by 0 bases, with 17 bases left in between. The germline V gene encodes CDR1 SGHTA and CDR2 FQGNSA. The CDR3 totals 15 residues. The CDR3 DNA follows: TGTGCCGAACACCTGGGTTCCTATAGCAATCAGCCCCAGCATTTT. This codes for CAEHLGSYSNQPQHF. Filled out from reference TRBV7-2 and TRBJ1-5, the complete variable domain reads GAGVSQSPSNKVTEKGKDVELRCDPISGHTALYWYRQSLGQGLEFLIYFQGNSAPDKSGLPSDRFSAERTGGSVSTLTIQRTQQEDSAVYLCAEHLGSYSNQPQHFGDGTRLSIL.

The sample holds a few counts of this clonotype. V usage is TRBV6-5 and J usage is TRBJ1-2; weak D call: TRBD1 (6 bases). CDR3 size: 16 residues. Trimming pared 3 bases from V and 6 bases from J, leaving 20 bases between. Germline lookup yields CDR1 MNHEY and CDR2 SVGAGI. The CDR3 protein is CASSYLLQGTWDGYTF. The CDR3 nucleotides read TGTGCCAGCAGTTATCTTCTCCAGGGGACGTGGGATGGCTACACCTTC.

This clonotype was counted between two and nine times. The rearrangement uses TRBV5-6 and TRBJ2-5, with 12 bases that match TRBD1. The junction had 4 bases not matched to a gene; V was cut back by 6 bases and J by 4 bases. The CDR3 extends over 14 amino acids. The V gene's germline CDR1 is SGHDT and CDR2 YYEEEE. The CDR3 DNA reads TGTGCCAGCACGGGACAGGGGGCAGGAGAGACCCAGTACTTC. This codes for CASTGQGAGETQYF. Complete variable domain (other parts from reference TRBV5-6 and TRBJ2-5): DAGVTQSPTHLIKTRGQQVTLRCSPKSGHDTVSWYQQALGQGPQFIFQYYEEEERQRGNFPDRFSGHQFPNYSSELNVNALLLGDSALYLCASTGQGAGETQYFGPGTRLLVL.

In this sample, this clonotype turned up a few times. The genes are TRBV29-1 and TRBJ2-2; D is unclear. Trimming took off 1 base at V and 2 bases at J, with 2 bases between the two ends. CDR1 is SQVTM, CDR2 ANQGSEA, per germline. The CDR3 consists of 12 residues. CDR3 in DNA: TGCAGCGTTGAAGCAAACACCGGGGAGCTGTTTTTT. Protein product: CSVEANTGELFF.

The V and J genes are TRBV5-6 and TRBJ2-3, with 9 bases matching TRBD1. The CDR3 spans 17 residues. Per germline, CDR1 SGHDT and CDR2 YYEEEE. V was clipped by 4 bases and J by 6 bases; unmatched bases: 15. This chain's CDR3 is CASSRQGVVPLGDTQYF. The CDR3 nucleotides read TGTGCCAGCAGCAGACAGGGGGTCGTCCCCCTTGGGGATACGCAGTATTTT.

The chain couples TRBV12-3 or TRBV12-4 to TRBJ2-7; tentatively, D is TRBD2 (5 bases). The CDR3 has 14 amino acids. V lost 8 bases to trimming and J lost 7 bases, with 21 bases between them. Written as DNA, the CDR3 is TGTGCCAGCTCATTAGGGCCTGCTACGGGGGAGCAGTACTTC. Its protein product is CASSLGPATGEQYF.

This clonotype was counted a few times. Germline and junction disagree at one end, which may indicate a read error. The chain carries TRBV20-1 and TRBJ2-1; D ambiguous. This CDR3 is built from 9 residues. Germline assignment: CDR1 DFQATT and CDR2 SNEGSKA (reference sequence). CDR3 residues: CSAPTTRSF. The DNA of the CDR3 is TGCAGTGCTCCTACTACCAGATCCTTC.